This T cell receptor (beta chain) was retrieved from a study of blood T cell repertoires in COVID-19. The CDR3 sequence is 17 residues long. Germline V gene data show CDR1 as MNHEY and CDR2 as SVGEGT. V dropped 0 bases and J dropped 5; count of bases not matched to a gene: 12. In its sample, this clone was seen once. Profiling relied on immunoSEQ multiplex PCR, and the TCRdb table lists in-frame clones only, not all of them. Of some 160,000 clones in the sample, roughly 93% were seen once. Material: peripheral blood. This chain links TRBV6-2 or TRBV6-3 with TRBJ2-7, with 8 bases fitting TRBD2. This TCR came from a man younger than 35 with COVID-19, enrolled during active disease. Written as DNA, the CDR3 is TGTGCCAGCAGTTACTCTAACCTAGCGGGTGATTTGGACGAGCAGTACTTC. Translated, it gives CASSYSNLAGDLDEQYF.